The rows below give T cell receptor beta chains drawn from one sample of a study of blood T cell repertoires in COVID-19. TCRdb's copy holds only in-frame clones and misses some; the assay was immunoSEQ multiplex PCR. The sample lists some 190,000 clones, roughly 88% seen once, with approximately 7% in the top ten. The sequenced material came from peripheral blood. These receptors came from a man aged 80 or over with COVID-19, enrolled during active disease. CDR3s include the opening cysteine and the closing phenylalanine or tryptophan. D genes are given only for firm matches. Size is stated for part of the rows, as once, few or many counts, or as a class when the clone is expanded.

TGTGCCATCAGTGACAGGGGGCAGGGAGATACGCAGTATTTT	CAISDRGQGDTQYF	TRBJ2-3	TRBD1	14	TRBV10-3	-
TGTGCCAGCAGCGTGGGACTAGGGAGCACAGATACGCAGTATTTT	CASSVGLGSTDTQYF	TRBJ2-3	TRBD2	15	TRBV9	-
TGTGCCAGCAGGGGAGGGAATCAGCCCCAGCATTTT	CASRGGNQPQHF	TRBJ1-5	-	12	TRBV28	-
TGTGCCAGCAGCCAAGCAGGGGGAGTATCCTACGAGCAGTACTTC	CASSQAGGVSYEQYF	TRBJ2-7	TRBD1	15	TRBV4-2	-
TGTGCCAGCTCACCATCTACTCTGAACACTGAAGCTTTCTTT	CASSPSTLNTEAFF	TRBJ1-1	-	14	TRBV18	-
TGTGCCAGCAGCCATGGGGGACAAGGGGAGAGCTCCTACGAGCAGTACTTC	CASSHGGQGESSYEQYF	TRBJ2-7	-	17	TRBV7-9	-
TGTGCCAGCAGTCTACAGACAAGTTTTAGCAATCAGCCCCAGCATTTT	CASSLQTSFSNQPQHF	TRBJ1-5	-	16	TRBV28	-
TGCGCCAGCAGCTTGGCTCCCACGATAGGCGGGGAACTGTTTTTT	CASSLAPTIGGELFF	TRBJ2-2	-	15	TRBV5-1	-
TGTGCCAGCAGCCGATTAGCGGGGGGGCAAGAGACCCAGTACTTC	CASSRLAGGQETQYF	TRBJ2-5	TRBD2	15	TRBV7-6	few
TGTGCCAGCAGTTACTCAGTTTCCAGGGGGAACACTGAAGCTTTCTTT	CASSYSVSRGNTEAFF	TRBJ1-1	-	16	TRBV6-6	-
TGTGCCAGCAGGTTCAGGGGTTCCACAGATACGCAGTATTTT	CASRFRGSTDTQYF	TRBJ2-3	-	14	TRBV6-5	-
TGTGCCAGCAGCTGGCGGCTAGCGGGGGGAACAAAGCAGTTCTTC	CASSWRLAGGTKQFF	TRBJ2-1	TRBD2	15	TRBV7-2	-
TGTGCCAGCAGCCTGGGGACTAGCGGGAGCGGTGAGCAGTTCTTC	CASSLGTSGSGEQFF	TRBJ2-1	TRBD2	15	TRBV7-2	-
TGTGCCAGCTACGATTCGGGACTAGGGTTCTCTGGGGCCAACGTCCTGACTTTC	CASYDSGLGFSGANVLTF	TRBJ2-6	TRBD2	18	TRBV3-1/TRBV3-2	-
TGTGCCAGCAGTTCCAGGTCGAAGAACACTGAAGCTTTCTTT	CASSSRSKNTEAFF	TRBJ1-1	-	14	TRBV6-2/TRBV6-3	once
TGCGCCAGCAGCCAGGCCCCCGGGGAGACCCAGTACTTC	CASSQAPGETQYF	TRBJ2-5	-	13	TRBV4-1	-
TGTGCCAGCAGCTTAGCTCCACAGGGGACGGGGACTGAAGCTTTCTTT	CASSLAPQGTGTEAFF	TRBJ1-1	TRBD1	16	TRBV7-6	once
TGTGCCAGCAGATCACAGGGGGGCAGCACAGATACGCAGTATTTT	CASRSQGGSTDTQYF	TRBJ2-3	TRBD1	15	TRBV2	-
TGTGCCACCGACAGGGGTAGCAATCAGCCCCAGCATTTT	CATDRGSNQPQHF	TRBJ1-5	TRBD1	13	TRBV24-1	few
TGTGCCAGCACCACCTCAGGTCTGAATGAAAAACTGTTTTTT	CASTTSGLNEKLFF	TRBJ1-4	-	14	TRBV3-1/TRBV3-2	-
TGCGCCAGCAGCGCCGACAGTGATTCACCCCTCCACTTT	CASSADSDSPLHF	TRBJ1-6	-	13	TRBV5-1	few
TGTGCCACCAGTGATCGCCGGGACAGGAACGGCTACACCTTC	CATSDRRDRNGYTF	TRBJ1-2	TRBD1	14	TRBV24-1	-
TGCAGCGCCTTAGATGAAAAACTGTTTTTT	CSALDEKLFF	TRBJ1-4	-	10	TRBV29-1	-
TGTGCCAGTAGTGTTGATCCTAGCCAAAACATTCAGTACTTC	CASSVDPSQNIQYF	TRBJ2-4	-	14	TRBV19	few
TGTGCTAGTGGTTTGTTCGGGGGAGGAGGCAATCAGCCCCAGCATTTT	CASGLFGGGGNQPQHF	TRBJ1-5	-	16	TRBV12-5	few
TGTGCCAGCAGTGAAGAATCCGGGGATGAGCAGTTCTTC	CASSEESGDEQFF	TRBJ2-1	-	13	TRBV2	few
TGTGCCACCAGTGATCGCGGGACTAGCGGGGGGAGCTCCTACAATGAGCAGTTCTTC	CATSDRGTSGGSSYNEQFF	TRBJ2-1	TRBD2	19	TRBV24-1	once
TGTGCCAGCTCGAGGGAGACTGGAAACACCATATATTTT	CASSRETGNTIYF	TRBJ1-3	-	13	TRBV18	-
TGTGCCAGCAGCCAAGAAGGGGCGGGGGACGAGCAGTACTTC	CASSQEGAGDEQYF	TRBJ2-7	TRBD2	14	TRBV3-1/TRBV3-2	few
TGTGCCAGCAGCTCCCGGGACAGGGTTCCCCCTGGCTACACCTTC	CASSSRDRVPPGYTF	TRBJ1-2	TRBD1	15	TRBV7-9	-
TGTGCCAGCAGTTATGGGACAGGGCTGGAGGAGACCCAGTACTTC	CASSYGTGLEETQYF	TRBJ2-5	TRBD1	15	TRBV9	once
TGTGCCAGCACTCGGGCAGGGGGCGGCTATGGCTACACCTTC	CASTRAGGGYGYTF	TRBJ1-2	TRBD1	14	TRBV5-4	-
TGCGCCAGCAGCTTAGGACAGGGGGTAAGCGACGAGCAGTACTTC	CASSLGQGVSDEQYF	TRBJ2-7	TRBD1	15	TRBV5-1	once